The clone carrying this T cell receptor beta chain was seen more than once but under ten times. Sequenced material consisted of expressed TCRB transcripts (all of the isolated RNA was reverse transcribed). Assay used: immunoSEQ multiplex PCR; TCRdb lists only in-frame clones, some missing. The table shows about 410,000 clones, with roughly 14% occurring only once. This sample is part of a study of beta chain features in type 1 diabetes. Material for sequencing was naive CD4+ T cells from blood. The sequence derives from a man aged 30 to 39 in good health.

This CDR3 is CAWGVGRGSEQFF. CDR3 DNA: TGTGCATGGGGTGTCGGGAGGGGCTCTGAGCAGTTCTTC. V is TRBV7-2 and J is TRBJ2-1; 8 bases are a match to TRBD2. The CDR3 totals 13 residues. The germline CDR1 and CDR2 sequences are SGHTA and FQGNSA.